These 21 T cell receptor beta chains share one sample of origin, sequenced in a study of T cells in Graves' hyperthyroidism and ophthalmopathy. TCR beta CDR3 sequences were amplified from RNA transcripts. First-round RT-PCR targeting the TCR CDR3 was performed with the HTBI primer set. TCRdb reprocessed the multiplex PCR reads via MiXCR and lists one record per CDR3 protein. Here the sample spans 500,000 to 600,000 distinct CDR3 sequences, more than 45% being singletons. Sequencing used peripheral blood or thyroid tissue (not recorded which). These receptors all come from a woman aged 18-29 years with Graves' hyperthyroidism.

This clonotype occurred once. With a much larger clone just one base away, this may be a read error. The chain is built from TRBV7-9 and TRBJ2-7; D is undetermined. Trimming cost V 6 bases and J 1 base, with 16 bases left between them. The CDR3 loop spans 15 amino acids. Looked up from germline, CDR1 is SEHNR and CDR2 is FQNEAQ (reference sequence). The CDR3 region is CASRTYSGSSYEQYF. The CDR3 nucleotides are TGTGCCAGCAGAACCTACAGTGGTAGTTCCTACGAGCAGTACTTC.

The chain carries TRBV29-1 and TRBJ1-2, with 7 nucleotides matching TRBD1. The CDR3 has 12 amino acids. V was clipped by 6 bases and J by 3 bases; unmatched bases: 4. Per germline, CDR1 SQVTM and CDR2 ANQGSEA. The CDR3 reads CSVGGQYYGYTF. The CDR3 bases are TGCAGCGTCGGGGGACAGTACTATGGCTACACCTTC.

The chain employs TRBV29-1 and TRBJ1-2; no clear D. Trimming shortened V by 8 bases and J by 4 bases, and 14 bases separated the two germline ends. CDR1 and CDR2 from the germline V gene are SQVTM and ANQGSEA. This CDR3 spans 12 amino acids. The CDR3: CSSSGRFYGYTF. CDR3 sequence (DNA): TGCAGCTCATCGGGGAGGTTCTATGGCTACACCTTC.

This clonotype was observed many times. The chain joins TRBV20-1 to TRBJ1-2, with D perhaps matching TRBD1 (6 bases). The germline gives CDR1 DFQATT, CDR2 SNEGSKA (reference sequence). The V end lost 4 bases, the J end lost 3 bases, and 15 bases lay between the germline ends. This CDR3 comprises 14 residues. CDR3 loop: CSAKENREDYGYTF. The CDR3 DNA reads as TGCAGTGCTAAGGAAAACAGGGAGGACTATGGCTACACCTTC.

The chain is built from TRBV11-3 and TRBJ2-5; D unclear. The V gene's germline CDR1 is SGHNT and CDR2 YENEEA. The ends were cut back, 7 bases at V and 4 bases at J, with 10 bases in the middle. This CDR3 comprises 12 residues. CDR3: CASTQASETQYF. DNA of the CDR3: TGTGCCAGCACCCAGGCTTCAGAGACCCAGTACTTC.

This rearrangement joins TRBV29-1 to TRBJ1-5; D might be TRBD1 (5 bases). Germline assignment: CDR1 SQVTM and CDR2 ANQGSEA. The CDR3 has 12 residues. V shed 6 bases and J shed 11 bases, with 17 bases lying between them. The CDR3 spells CSVQGRQETQHF. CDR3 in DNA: TGCAGCGTCCAGGGTCGGCAAGAGACCCAGCATTTT.

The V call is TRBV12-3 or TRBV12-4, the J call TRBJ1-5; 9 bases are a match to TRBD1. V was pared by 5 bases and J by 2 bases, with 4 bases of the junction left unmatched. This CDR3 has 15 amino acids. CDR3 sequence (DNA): TGTGCCAGCAGTGACAGGGGGATGGGCAATCAGCCCCAGCATTTT. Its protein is CASSDRGMGNQPQHF.

The CDR3 DNA reads as TGCAGCGTTAGAGGACGAGTGAACACTGAAGCTTTCTTT. Amino acids: CSVRGRVNTEAFF. V is TRBV29-1 and J is TRBJ1-1; D ambiguous. This CDR3 contains 13 residues. V was cut by 5 bases and J by 0 bases, with 10 bases left in between. Per germline, CDR1 SQVTM and CDR2 ANQGSEA.

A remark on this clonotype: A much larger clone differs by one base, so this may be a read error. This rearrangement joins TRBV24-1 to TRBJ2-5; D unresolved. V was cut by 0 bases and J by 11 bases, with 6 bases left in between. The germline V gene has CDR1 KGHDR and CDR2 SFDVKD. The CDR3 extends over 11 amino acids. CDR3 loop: CATSDLDEQYF. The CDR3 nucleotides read TGTGCCACCAGTGATTTGGATGAGCAGTACTTC.

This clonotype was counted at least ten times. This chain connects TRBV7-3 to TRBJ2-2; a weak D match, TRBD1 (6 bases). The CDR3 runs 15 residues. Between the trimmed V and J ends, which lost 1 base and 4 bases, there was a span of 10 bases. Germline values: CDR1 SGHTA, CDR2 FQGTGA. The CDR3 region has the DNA TGTGCCAGCAGCTTAAAACAGGGTGGCACCGGGGAGCTGTTTTTT. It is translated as CASSLKQGGTGELFF. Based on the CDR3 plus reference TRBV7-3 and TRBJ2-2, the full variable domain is GAGVSQTPSNKVTEKGKYVELRCDPISGHTALYWYRQSLGQGPEFLIYFQGTGAADDSGLPNDRFFAVRPEGSVSTLKIQRTERGDSAVYLCASSLKQGGTGELFFGEGSRLTVL.

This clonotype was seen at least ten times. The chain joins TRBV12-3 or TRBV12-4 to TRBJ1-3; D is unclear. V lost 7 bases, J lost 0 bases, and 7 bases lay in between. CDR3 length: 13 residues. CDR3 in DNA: TGTGCCAGCAACGGCAACTCTGGAAACACCATATATTTT. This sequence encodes CASNGNSGNTIYF.

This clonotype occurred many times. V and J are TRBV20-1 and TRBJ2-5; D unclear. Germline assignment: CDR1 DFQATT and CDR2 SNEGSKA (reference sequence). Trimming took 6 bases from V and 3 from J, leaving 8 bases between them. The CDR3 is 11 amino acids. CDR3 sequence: CSALIKETQYF. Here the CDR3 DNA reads TGCAGTGCCCTGATCAAAGAGACCCAGTACTTC.

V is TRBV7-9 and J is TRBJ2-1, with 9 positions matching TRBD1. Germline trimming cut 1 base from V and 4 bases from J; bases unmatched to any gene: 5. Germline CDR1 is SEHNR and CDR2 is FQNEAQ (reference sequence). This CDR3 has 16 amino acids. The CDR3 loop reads CASSLEDRGPYNEQFF. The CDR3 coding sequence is TGTGCCAGCAGCTTAGAGGACAGGGGCCCTTACAATGAGCAGTTCTTC.

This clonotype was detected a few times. CDR3 DNA: TGCAGTGCTAGAGTGCGGAGGGGTTACAATGAGCAGTTCTTC. The encoded protein is CSARVRRGYNEQFF. This chain connects TRBV20-1 to TRBJ2-1; D may be TRBD2 (6 bases). CDR1 and CDR2 from the germline V gene are DFQATT and SNEGSKA (reference sequence). V gave up 1 base and J gave up 4 bases, with 11 bases separating them. CDR3 length equals 14 residues.

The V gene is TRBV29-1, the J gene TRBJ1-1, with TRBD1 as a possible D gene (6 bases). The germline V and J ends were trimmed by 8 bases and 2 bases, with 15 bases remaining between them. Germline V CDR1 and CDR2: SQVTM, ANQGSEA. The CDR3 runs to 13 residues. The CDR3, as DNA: TGCAGCACCCGACAGGCCCTTAACACTGAAGCTTTCTTT. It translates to CSTRQALNTEAFF.

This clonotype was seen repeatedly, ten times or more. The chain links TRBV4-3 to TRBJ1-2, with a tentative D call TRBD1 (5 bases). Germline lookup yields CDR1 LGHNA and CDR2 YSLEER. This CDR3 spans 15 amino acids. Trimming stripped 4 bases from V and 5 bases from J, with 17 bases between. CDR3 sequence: CASSPEGAVRYGYTF. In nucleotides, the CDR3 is TGCGCCAGCAGCCCCGAAGGGGCAGTTCGGTATGGCTACACCTTC.

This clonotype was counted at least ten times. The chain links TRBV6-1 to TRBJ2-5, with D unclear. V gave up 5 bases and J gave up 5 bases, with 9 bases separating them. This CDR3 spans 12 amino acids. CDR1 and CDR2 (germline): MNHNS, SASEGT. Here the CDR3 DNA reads TGTGCCAGCAGTCGGGCCGAGGAGACCCAGTACTTC. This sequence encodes CASSRAEETQYF.

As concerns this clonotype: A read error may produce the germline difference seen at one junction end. CDR3 loop: CTSSPSGLAYEQYF. In DNA, the CDR3 is TGCACCAGCAGTCCCTCGGGACTAGCATACGAGCAGTACTTC. This chain connects TRBV10-2 to TRBJ2-5; 9 nucleotides agree with TRBD2. The DNA end is a closer match to TRBJ2-7, so the J assignment may be wrong. CDR1 and CDR2 (germline): WSHSY, SAAADI. There are 14 residues in the CDR3.

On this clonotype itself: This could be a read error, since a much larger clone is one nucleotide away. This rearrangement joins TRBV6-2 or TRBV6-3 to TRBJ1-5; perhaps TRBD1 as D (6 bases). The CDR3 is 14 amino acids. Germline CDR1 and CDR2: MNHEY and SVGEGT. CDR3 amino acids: CASSYWGLDQPRHF. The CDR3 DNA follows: TGTGCCAGCAGTTATTGGGGGCTGGACCAGCCCCGGCATTTT.

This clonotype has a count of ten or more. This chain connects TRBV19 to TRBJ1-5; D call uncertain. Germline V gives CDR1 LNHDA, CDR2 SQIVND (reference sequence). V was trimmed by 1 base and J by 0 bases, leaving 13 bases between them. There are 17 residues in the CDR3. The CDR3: CASSIGSSFYSNQPQHF. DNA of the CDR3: TGTGCCAGTAGTATAGGCAGCAGCTTTTATAGCAATCAGCCCCAGCATTTT.

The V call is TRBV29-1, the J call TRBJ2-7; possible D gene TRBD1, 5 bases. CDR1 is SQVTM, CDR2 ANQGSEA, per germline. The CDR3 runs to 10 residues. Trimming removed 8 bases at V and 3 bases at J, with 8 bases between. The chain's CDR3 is CSQDSYEQYF. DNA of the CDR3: TGCAGCCAAGACAGCTACGAGCAGTACTTC.